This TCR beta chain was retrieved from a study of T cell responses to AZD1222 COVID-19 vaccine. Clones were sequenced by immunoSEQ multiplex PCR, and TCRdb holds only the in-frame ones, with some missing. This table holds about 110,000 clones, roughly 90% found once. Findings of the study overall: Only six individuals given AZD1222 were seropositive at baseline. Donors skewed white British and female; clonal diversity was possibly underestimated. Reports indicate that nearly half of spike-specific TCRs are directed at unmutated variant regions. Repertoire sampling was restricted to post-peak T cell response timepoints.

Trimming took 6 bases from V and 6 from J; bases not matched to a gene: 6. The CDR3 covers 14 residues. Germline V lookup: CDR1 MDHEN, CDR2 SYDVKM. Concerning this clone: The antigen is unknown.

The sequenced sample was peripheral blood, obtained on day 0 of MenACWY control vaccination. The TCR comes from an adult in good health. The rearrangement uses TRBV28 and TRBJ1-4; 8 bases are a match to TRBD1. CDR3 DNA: TGTGCCAGCAGCACCGGGACAGGAGATGAAAAACTGTTTTTT. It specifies CASSTGTGDEKLFF.